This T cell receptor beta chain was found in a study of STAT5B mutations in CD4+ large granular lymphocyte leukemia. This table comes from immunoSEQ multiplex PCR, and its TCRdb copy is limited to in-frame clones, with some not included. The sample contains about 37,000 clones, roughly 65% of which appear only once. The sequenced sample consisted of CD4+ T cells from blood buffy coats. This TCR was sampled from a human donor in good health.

The CDR3 region has the DNA TGTGCCAGCAGCCGGGCCCAGTCCACGTCGTTCTTC. This sequence encodes CASSRAQSTSFF. The V call is TRBV7-6, the J call TRBJ2-1, with unresolved D. Between the trimmed V and J ends, which lost 5 bases and 15 bases, there was a span of 17 bases. Germline V gene data show CDR1 as SGHVS and CDR2 as FNYEAQ. CDR3 size: 12 residues.